A single sample is the source of the 8 T cell receptor beta chains below, sequenced in a study of control samples from healthy donors and cancer patients (TCRdb year 2020). Library method: the immunoSEQ multiplex PCR assay. Here the immuneACCESS table is served through TCRdb, limited to in-frame sequences with V and J called. Missing clones are a known gap in these copies; in checked studies unresolved V genes cover under half, and the rest lacks a known reason. For this sample the table gives approximately 30,000 clones, of which just under 90% were detected only once. Roughly 1.5% of the sample comes from the top ten. The material sequenced was PBMCs. The receptor source for this set is a middle-aged woman with lung cancer.

The sample holds one count of this clone. J is TRBJ1-1 and V is TRBV2; possibly TRBD1 for D (5 bases). V was pared by 4 bases and J by 5 bases, with 11 bases between. The CDR3 loop spans 13 amino acids. CDR1 SNHLY and CDR2 FYNNEI come from the germline V gene. DNA for the CDR3: TGTGCCAGCAGTGCGGGGGAATATACTGAAGCTTTCTTT. As protein: CASSAGEYTEAFF.

The rearrangement links TRBV6-5 to TRBJ1-1; D perhaps matches TRBD1 (5 bases). CDR1 is MNHEY and CDR2 is SVGAGI in the germline V gene. CDR3 length equals 15 residues. Between the trimmed V and J ends, which lost 4 bases and 2 bases, there was a span of 14 bases. CDR3 bases: TGTGCCAGCAGTTGGGGAAGGCAGGGAAACACTGAAGCTTTCTTT. Translating it yields CASSWGRQGNTEAFF.

V usage is TRBV30 and J usage is TRBJ1-5, with unresolved D. The germline V and J ends were trimmed by 0 bases and 7 bases, with 13 bases remaining between them. The CDR3 loop spans 14 amino acids. Per the germline V gene, CDR1 is GTSNPN and CDR2 is SVGIG (reference sequence). The CDR3 protein is CAWSVDNEVQPQHF. Here the CDR3 DNA reads TGTGCCTGGAGTGTAGACAACGAGGTACAGCCCCAGCATTTT.

V is TRBV4-1 and J is TRBJ2-6; D remains ambiguous. The CDR3 is made up of 15 amino acids. From germline, CDR1 is MGHRA and CDR2 YSYEKL. With 1 base removed from V and 4 bases from J, the gap between germline ends came to 8 bases. In DNA form, the CDR3 reads TGCGCCAGCAGCCAAGTCTCAAGAGGGGCCAACGTCCTGACTTTC. Amino acid sequence: CASSQVSRGANVLTF.

The chain employs TRBV9 and TRBJ1-6; D not certain. Trimming removed 3 bases from V and 8 bases from J, with 15 bases in between. CDR1 is SGDLS and CDR2 is YYNGEE in the germline V gene. The CDR3 contains 15 residues. CDR3 nucleotide sequence: TGTGCCAGCAGCGCCTCGAACGTAGATTATTCACCCCTCCACTTT. This codes for CASSASNVDYSPLHF.

V and J are TRBV7-9 and TRBJ2-3, with D unresolved. This CDR3 spans 14 amino acids. V was pared by 5 bases and J by 4 bases, with 13 bases between. From germline, CDR1 is SEHNR and CDR2 FQNEAQ (reference sequence). In nucleotides, the CDR3 is TGTGCCAGCAGCCCAGAGACCGCGGCAGATACGCAGTATTTT. Translating it yields CASSPETAADTQYF. Together with reference TRBV7-9 and TRBJ2-3, the CDR3 gives the full variable domain: DTGVSQNPRHKITKRGQNVTFRCDPISEHNRLYWYRQTLGQGPEFLTYFQNEAQLEKSRLLSDRFSAERPKGSFSTLEIQRTEQGDSAMYLCASSPETAADTQYFGPGTRLTVL.

The chain joins TRBV27 to TRBJ2-7; TRBD1 might be the D (6 bases). The V end lost 6 bases, the J end lost 2 bases, and 14 bases lay between the germline ends. Per the germline V gene, CDR1 is MNHEY and CDR2 is SMNVEV (reference sequence). CDR3 size: 14 residues. The CDR3 nucleotides read TGTGCCAGCAGAGTGACAGGTGGGGCCTACGAGCAGTACTTC. It yields the protein CASRVTGGAYEQYF.

The rearrangement links TRBV6-5 to TRBJ1-5; D is undetermined. The germline V gene encodes CDR1 MNHEY and CDR2 SVGAGI. V was pared by 4 bases and J by 0 bases, with 4 bases between. The CDR3 sequence is 13 residues long. CDR3 in DNA: TGTGCCAGCAGTTCTTTTAGCAATCAGCCCCAGCATTTT. This sequence encodes CASSSFSNQPQHF.